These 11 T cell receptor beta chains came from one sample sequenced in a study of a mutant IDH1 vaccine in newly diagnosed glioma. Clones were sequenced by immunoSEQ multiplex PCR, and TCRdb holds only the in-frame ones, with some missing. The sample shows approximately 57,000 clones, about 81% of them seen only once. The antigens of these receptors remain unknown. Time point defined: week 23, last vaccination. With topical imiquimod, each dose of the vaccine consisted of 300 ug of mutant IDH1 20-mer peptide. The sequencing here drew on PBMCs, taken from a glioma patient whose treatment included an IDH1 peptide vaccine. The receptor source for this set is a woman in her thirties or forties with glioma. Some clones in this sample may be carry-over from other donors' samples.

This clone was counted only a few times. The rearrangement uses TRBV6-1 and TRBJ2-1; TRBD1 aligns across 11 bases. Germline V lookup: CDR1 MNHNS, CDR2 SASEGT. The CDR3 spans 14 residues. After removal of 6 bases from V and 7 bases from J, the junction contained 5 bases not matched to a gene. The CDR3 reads CASSPGQGGNEQFF. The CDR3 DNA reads TGTGCCAGCAGCCCGGGACAGGGGGGGAATGAGCAGTTCTTC.

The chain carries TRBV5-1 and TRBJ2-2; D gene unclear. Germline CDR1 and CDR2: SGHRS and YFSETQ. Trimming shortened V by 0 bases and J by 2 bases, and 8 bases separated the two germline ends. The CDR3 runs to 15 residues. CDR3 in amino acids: CASSLDSPNTGELFF. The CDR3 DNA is TGCGCCAGCAGCTTGGACAGCCCAAACACCGGGGAGCTGTTTTTT.

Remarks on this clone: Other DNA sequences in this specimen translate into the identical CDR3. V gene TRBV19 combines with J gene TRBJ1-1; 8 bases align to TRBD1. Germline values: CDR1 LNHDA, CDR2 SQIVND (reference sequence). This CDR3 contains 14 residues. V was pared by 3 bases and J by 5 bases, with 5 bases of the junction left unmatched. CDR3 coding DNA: TGTGCCAGTAGTATTGGACAGGGCTATACTGAAGCTTTCTTT. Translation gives CASSIGQGYTEAFF.

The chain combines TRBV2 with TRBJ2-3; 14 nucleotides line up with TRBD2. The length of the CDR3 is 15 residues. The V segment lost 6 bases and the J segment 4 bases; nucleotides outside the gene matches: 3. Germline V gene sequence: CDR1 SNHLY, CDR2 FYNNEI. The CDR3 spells CASRTSGGVADTQYF. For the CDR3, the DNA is TGTGCCAGCAGGACTAGCGGGGGGGTGGCAGATACGCAGTATTTT.

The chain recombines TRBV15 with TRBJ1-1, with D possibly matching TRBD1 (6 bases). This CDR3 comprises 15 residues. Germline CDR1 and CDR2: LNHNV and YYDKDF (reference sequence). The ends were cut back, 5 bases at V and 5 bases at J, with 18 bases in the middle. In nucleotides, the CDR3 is TGTGCCACCAGCCCTCGACAGGCCCGATGGACTGAAGCTTTCTTT. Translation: CATSPRQARWTEAFF.

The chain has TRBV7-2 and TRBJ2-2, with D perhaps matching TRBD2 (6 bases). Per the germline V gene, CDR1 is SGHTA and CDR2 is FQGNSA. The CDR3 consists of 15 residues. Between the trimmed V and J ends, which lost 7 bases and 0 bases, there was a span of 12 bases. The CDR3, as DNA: TGTGCCAGCACCCCCCGGGGGACGAACACCGGGGAGCTGTTTTTT. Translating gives CASTPRGTNTGELFF.

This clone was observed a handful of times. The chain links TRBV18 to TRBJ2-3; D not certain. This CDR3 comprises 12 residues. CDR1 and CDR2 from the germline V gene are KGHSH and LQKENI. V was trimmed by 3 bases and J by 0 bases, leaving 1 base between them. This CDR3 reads CASSPSTDTQYF. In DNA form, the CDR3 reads TGTGCCAGCTCACCGAGCACAGATACGCAGTATTTT.

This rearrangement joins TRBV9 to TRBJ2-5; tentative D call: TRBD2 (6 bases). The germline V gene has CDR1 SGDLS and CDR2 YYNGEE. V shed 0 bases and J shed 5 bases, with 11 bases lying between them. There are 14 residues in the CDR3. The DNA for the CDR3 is TGTGCCAGCAGCGTAGGAGGAGGGAAGGAGACCCAGTACTTC. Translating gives CASSVGGGKETQYF.

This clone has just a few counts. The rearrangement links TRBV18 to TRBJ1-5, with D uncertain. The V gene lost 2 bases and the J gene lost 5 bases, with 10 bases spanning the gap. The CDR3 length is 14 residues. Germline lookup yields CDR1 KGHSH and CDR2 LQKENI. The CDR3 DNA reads TGTGCCAGCTCACCATACCAGACGGATCAGCCCCAGCATTTT. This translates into CASSPYQTDQPQHF.

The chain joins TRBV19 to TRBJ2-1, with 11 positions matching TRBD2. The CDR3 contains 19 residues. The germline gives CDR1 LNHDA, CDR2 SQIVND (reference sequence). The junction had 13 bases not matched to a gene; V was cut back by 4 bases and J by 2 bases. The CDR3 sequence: CASSTKLAGARGTYNEQFF. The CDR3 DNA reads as TGTGCCAGTAGTACAAAACTAGCGGGGGCCCGGGGGACCTACAATGAGCAGTTCTTC. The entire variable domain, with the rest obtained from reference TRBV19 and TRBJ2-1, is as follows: DGGITQSPKYLFRKEGQNVTLSCEQNLNHDAMYWYRQDPGQGLRLIYYSQIVNDFQKGDIAEGYSVSREKKESFPLTVTSAQKNPTAFYLCASSTKLAGARGTYNEQFFGPGTRLTVL.

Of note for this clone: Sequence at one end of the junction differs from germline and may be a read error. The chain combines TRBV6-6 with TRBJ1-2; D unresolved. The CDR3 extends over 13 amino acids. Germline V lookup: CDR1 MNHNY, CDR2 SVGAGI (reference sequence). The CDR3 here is CASSYSAGRGDIF. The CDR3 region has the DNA TGTGCCAGCAGTTACTCGGCCGGCCGGGGTGATATCTTC.